A selection of T cell receptor beta chains follows, all from one sample in a study of regulatory dendritic cells for organ transplantation. Sequencing was performed with immunoSEQ multiplex PCR; in TCRdb, only in-frame clones are kept and a portion is missing. The sample includes roughly 35,000 clones, roughly 91% seen only once; the top ten take under 0.075%. Material: naive CD4+ T cells from blood. All receptors come from a human donor in good health. The CDR3 runs from the conserved cysteine through the conserved F or W. The D gene is left open where the match is weak. Clone size, where shown, is once, few, many, or a class for clones that have expanded.

clone size,V gene,J gene,D gene,CDR3 protein,CDR3 DNA
.,TRBV7-9,TRBJ2-2,.,CASSLVLSTGELFF,TGTGCCAGCAGCTTAGTTCTGTCCACCGGGGAGCTGTTTTTT
.,TRBV5-4,TRBJ2-1,TRBD2,CASSLSLAAINEQFF,TGTGCCAGCAGCTTGTCACTAGCGGCTATAAATGAGCAGTTCTTC
.,TRBV7-2,TRBJ1-1,TRBD1,CASSRGQGYGNTEAFF,TGTGCCAGCAGCAGGGGACAGGGGTATGGGAACACTGAAGCTTTCTTT
.,TRBV15,TRBJ1-6,.,CATSRDIGGNSPLHF,TGTGCCACCAGCAGAGATATAGGGGGTAATTCACCCCTCCACTTT
.,TRBV5-1,TRBJ2-3,.,CASSLAPQTDTQYF,TGCGCCAGCAGCTTAGCACCTCAGACAGATACGCAGTATTTT
.,TRBV14,TRBJ1-2,.,CASSLSNYGYTF,TGTGCCAGCAGCCTATCTAACTATGGCTACACCTTC
.,TRBV9,TRBJ2-1,TRBD2,CASSVAGTSFYNEQFF,TGTGCCAGCAGCGTAGCCGGGACTAGTTTCTACAATGAGCAGTTCTTC
.,TRBV28,TRBJ1-2,.,CASSLPRRATYGYTF,TGTGCCAGCAGTTTACCTCGCAGGGCCACCTATGGCTACACCTTC
once,TRBV7-2,TRBJ2-2,TRBD2,CASSPSLLAGDLTGELFF,TGTGCCAGCAGCCCCAGTTTACTAGCGGGGGACCTTACCGGGGAGCTGTTTTTT
.,TRBV7-8,TRBJ2-7,.,CASSVSYEQYF,TGTGCCAGCAGTGTCTCCTACGAGCAGTACTTC
once,TRBV27,TRBJ2-3,.,CASSLAGSTDTQYF,TGTGCCAGCAGTTTAGCGGGCAGCACAGATACGCAGTATTTT
.,TRBV28,TRBJ1-1,.,CASSLDGRNTEAFF,TGTGCCAGCAGTTTAGACGGGAGGAACACTGAAGCTTTCTTT
.,TRBV5-8,TRBJ2-1,TRBD2,CASTRGLAAYNEQFF,TGTGCCAGCACCCGGGGACTAGCGGCTTACAATGAGCAGTTCTTC
.,TRBV7-3,TRBJ2-2,.,CASSNMGEWENTGELFF,TGTGCCAGCAGTAATATGGGGGAGTGGGAGAACACCGGGGAGCTGTTTTTT
few,TRBV6-4,TRBJ2-7,.,CGGAGVVRDEQYF,TGTGGCGGGGCCGGGGTCGTTAGAGACGAGCAGTACTTC
.,TRBV10-3,TRBJ1-1,.,CAISGYEGTEAFF,TGTGCCATCAGTGGTTACGAGGGGACTGAAGCTTTCTTT
.,TRBV4-1,TRBJ1-4,TRBD1,CASSQVWGTGGNNEKLFF,TGCGCCAGCAGCCAAGTCTGGGGTACAGGGGGCAATAATGAAAAACTGTTTTTT
few,TRBV7-8,TRBJ1-6,.,CASSPRSGVQNSPLHF,TGTGCCAGCAGCCCCCGGTCAGGGGTGCAAAATTCACCCCTCCACTTT
few,TRBV2,TRBJ1-2,TRBD1,CASREPGQGGGYTF,TGTGCCAGCAGGGAACCGGGACAGGGGGGTGGCTACACCTTC
few,TRBV6-5,TRBJ1-2,TRBD1,CASTQGAGGYTF,TGTGCCAGCACCCAGGGGGCGGGCGGCTACACCTTC
.,TRBV7-9,TRBJ1-2,.,CASSLSGYGYTF,TGTGCCAGCAGCTTATCAGGGTATGGCTACACCTTC
.,TRBV29-1,TRBJ2-7,TRBD2,CSVIGLAGENYEQYF,TGCAGCGTTATCGGACTAGCGGGGGAGAATTACGAGCAGTACTTC
.,TRBV28,TRBJ2-7,TRBD2,CASSDRGAYEQYF,TGTGCCAGCAGTGATCGGGGGGCCTACGAGCAGTACTTC
.,TRBV7-4,TRBJ1-1,.,CASSFGLALRGASVNTEAFF,TGTGCCAGCAGCTTTGGGTTGGCCCTTCGGGGGGCCTCGGTGAACACTGAAGCTTTCTTT
.,TRBV7-9,TRBJ1-2,.,CASSLGLAEAYGYTF,TGTGCCAGCAGCTTGGGACTAGCGGAGGCCTATGGCTACACCTTC
.,TRBV7-6,TRBJ2-1,.,CASSLAGSEQFF,TGTGCCAGCAGCTTAGCGGGCAGTGAGCAGTTCTTC
.,TRBV6-6,TRBJ1-4,TRBD1,CASSRSPGTGGEKLFF,TGTGCCAGCAGTCGCTCCCCCGGGACAGGGGGAGAAAAACTGTTTTTT